There are many counts of the clone carrying this TCR beta chain. Its antigen remains unidentified. Trimming cost V 2 bases and J 4 bases, with 14 bases left between them. This CDR3 spans 15 amino acids. The germline CDR1 and CDR2 sequences are SGHAT and FQNNGV. This entry is derived from a study of T cells in Graves' hyperthyroidism and ophthalmopathy. RNA transcripts gave rise to amplified TCR beta CDR3 regions. The study used the HTBI primer set for a first-round RT-PCR of the TCR CDR3. TCRdb recomputed calls from the multiplex PCR reads with MiXCR, one row per CDR3 protein. The data hold 600,000 to 700,000 distinct CDR3 sequences, with roughly 14% observed a single time. Not enrolled were patients with uncontrolled infection, other autoimmune disease, pregnancy or lactation. Notes on the study in general: Ophthalmopathy was model-predicted a median roughly 6.5 months pre-onset.

The receptor was derived from a woman in her forties with Graves' ophthalmopathy. The sample comprised blood. The V gene is TRBV11-2, the J gene TRBJ1-2; D is uncertain. The CDR3, as DNA: TGTGCCAGCAGCTTAATTCCAGGACTGGTCTATGGCTACACCTTC. Residues: CASSLIPGLVYGYTF.